Below are 14 T cell receptor beta chains sequenced from a single sample in a study of technical replicates of blood from four donors. The assay was immunoSEQ multiplex PCR, and TCRdb's table has in-frame clones only and misses some. The data show fewer than 9,500 clones, 90% to 95% seen once. The material sequenced was PBMCs. All receptors come from a human donor in good health.

This rearrangement joins TRBV6-6 to TRBJ2-5, with 10 positions matching TRBD1. This CDR3 has 15 amino acids. V trimming: 4 bases; J trimming: 5 bases; junction bases outside the gene matches: 7. Germline-derived CDR1 and CDR2 are MNHNY and SVGAGI (reference sequence). CDR3 region: CASSFDRGLGETQYF. CDR3 coding DNA: TGTGCCAGCAGTTTTGACAGGGGGCTCGGGGAGACCCAGTACTTC.

The chain couples TRBV4-2 to TRBJ2-5, with D perhaps matching TRBD1 (5 bases). Germline V gene sequence: CDR1 LGHNA, CDR2 YNFKEQ. Trimming took 1 base from V and 5 from J, leaving 14 bases between them. The CDR3 has 15 amino acids. CDR3 residues: CASSQVLGAGETQYF. DNA for the CDR3: TGTGCCAGCAGCCAAGTTCTTGGGGCCGGGGAGACCCAGTACTTC.

The chain recombines TRBV2 with TRBJ2-7, with no clear D. V lost 6 bases to trimming and J lost 1 base, with 10 bases between them. Germline V lookup: CDR1 SNHLY, CDR2 FYNNEI. This CDR3 spans 13 amino acids. The CDR3 region is CASSQSVSYEQYF. CDR3 coding DNA: TGTGCCAGCAGCCAATCAGTATCCTACGAGCAGTACTTC.

This chain uses TRBV27 with TRBJ1-2; 8 nucleotides line up with TRBD1. Germline lookup yields CDR1 MNHEY and CDR2 SMNVEV (reference sequence). The CDR3 is 15 residues long. The junction had 12 bases not matched to a gene; V was cut back by 4 bases and J by 8 bases. CDR3: CASSSPDRGIRGYTF. As DNA, the CDR3 is TGTGCCAGCAGTTCCCCTGACAGGGGAATCAGGGGCTACACCTTC.

The chain links TRBV10-1 to TRBJ2-2; 7 bases match TRBD1. V lost 9 bases and J lost 2; bases outside the gene matches: 3. The V gene's germline CDR1 is WNHNN and CDR2 SYGVQD (reference sequence). The CDR3 runs 13 residues. CDR3 region: CASRDSNTGELFF. In DNA form, the CDR3 reads TGCGCCAGTCGGGACAGTAACACCGGGGAGCTGTTTTTT.

The rearrangement joins TRBV6-1 to TRBJ2-4; 9 nucleotides match TRBD2. Germline V gene data show CDR1 as MNHNS and CDR2 as SASEGT. This CDR3 region has 15 residues. Unmatched junction bases numbered 7, after V lost 2 bases and J lost 8 bases. The CDR3 coding sequence is TGTGCCAGCAGTGAATCGGCGGGAGGGCTGGACATTCAGTACTTC. This sequence encodes CASSESAGGLDIQYF.

This clone was seen a handful of times. DNA of the CDR3: TGTGCCAGCCATCGACAAACCTACGAGCAGTACTTC. Translated, it gives CASHRQTYEQYF. V and J are TRBV21-1 and TRBJ2-7; the D call in the table, TRBD1, was not verified against the DNA. TRBV21-1 represents a pseudogene. The CDR3 spans 12 residues.

The chain joins TRBV28 to TRBJ2-7, with TRBD2 matching 7 bases. The CDR3 is 15 residues long. V was clipped by 0 bases and J by 1 base; unmatched bases: 3. In germline, CDR1 is MDHEN, CDR2 SYDVKM. The CDR3 DNA follows: TGTGCCAGCAGTTTATGGGGCGGGGGATCCTACGAGCAGTACTTC. It is translated as CASSLWGGGSYEQYF.

The V gene is TRBV10-2, the J gene TRBJ2-3; 7 bases are shared with TRBD2. In germline, CDR1 is WSHSY, CDR2 SAAADI. The CDR3 has 14 amino acids. The V and J ends lost 8 bases and 6 bases, in that order; junction bases with no gene match: 11. For the CDR3, the DNA is TGCGCCAGCTGGGAGGGGCAGGCTTACGATACGCAGTATTTT. It translates to CASWEGQAYDTQYF.

This chain links TRBV25-1 with TRBJ1-2; no clear D gene. The CDR3 extends over 14 amino acids. The V and J ends lost 3 bases and 4 bases respectively, with 12 bases between them. Germline loops: CDR1 MGHDK, CDR2 SYGVNS. CDR3: CASSETGVGYGYTF. DNA for the CDR3: TGTGCCAGCAGTGAGACCGGGGTTGGCTATGGCTACACCTTC.

CDR3 sequence (DNA): TGTGCCAGCAGTGAGGACAGGGAGTTTAACTACGAGCAGTACTTC. It specifies CASSEDREFNYEQYF. V usage is TRBV6-1 and J usage is TRBJ2-7, with TRBD1 matching over 8 bases. CDR1 is MNHNS and CDR2 is SASEGT in the germline V gene. After removal of 3 bases from V and 3 bases from J, the junction contained 7 bases not matched to a gene. This CDR3 has 15 residues.

The chain uses TRBV11-2 and TRBJ1-5; D is undetermined. Germline V gene lookup returns CDR1 SGHAT and CDR2 FQNNGV. The CDR3 is 13 residues long. V was clipped by 0 bases and J by 4 bases, with 4 bases between them. The CDR3 DNA reads TGTGCCAGCAGCTTAGATATTAATCAGCCCCAGCATTTT. Its translation: CASSLDINQPQHF. The full variable domain, its missing parts supplied by reference TRBV11-2 and TRBJ1-5, is EAGVAQSPRYKIIEKRQSVAFWCNPISGHATLYWYQQILGQGPKLLIQFQNNGVVDDSQLPKDRFSAERLKGVDSTLKIQPAKLEDSAVYLCASSLDINQPQHFGDGTRLSIL.

The V call is TRBV28, the J call TRBJ1-5; 8 bases agree with TRBD1. This CDR3 spans 17 amino acids. V trimming: 3 bases; J trimming: 5 bases; junction bases outside the gene matches: 12. Germline V gene data show CDR1 as MDHEN and CDR2 as SYDVKM. CDR3 DNA: TGTGCCAGCAGTTTGCCAGGGGGCGCGCTCGTCGATCAGCCCCAGCATTTT. It yields the protein CASSLPGGALVDQPQHF.

The rearrangement joins TRBV30 to TRBJ1-4; D is undetermined. This CDR3 region has 13 residues. V lost 0 bases, J lost 4 bases, and 6 bases lay in between. Germline V lookup: CDR1 GTSNPN, CDR2 SVGIG (reference sequence). The CDR3 here is CAWSVRSNEKLFF. The DNA of the CDR3 is TGTGCCTGGAGTGTACGCAGTAATGAAAAACTGTTTTTT. Drawing the rest from reference TRBV30 and TRBJ1-4, the complete variable domain is SQTIHQWPATLVQPVGSPLSLECTVEGTSNPNLYWYRQAAGRGLQLLFYSVGIGQISSEVPQNLSASRPQDRQFILSSKKLLLSDSGFYLCAWSVRSNEKLFFGSGTQLSVL.